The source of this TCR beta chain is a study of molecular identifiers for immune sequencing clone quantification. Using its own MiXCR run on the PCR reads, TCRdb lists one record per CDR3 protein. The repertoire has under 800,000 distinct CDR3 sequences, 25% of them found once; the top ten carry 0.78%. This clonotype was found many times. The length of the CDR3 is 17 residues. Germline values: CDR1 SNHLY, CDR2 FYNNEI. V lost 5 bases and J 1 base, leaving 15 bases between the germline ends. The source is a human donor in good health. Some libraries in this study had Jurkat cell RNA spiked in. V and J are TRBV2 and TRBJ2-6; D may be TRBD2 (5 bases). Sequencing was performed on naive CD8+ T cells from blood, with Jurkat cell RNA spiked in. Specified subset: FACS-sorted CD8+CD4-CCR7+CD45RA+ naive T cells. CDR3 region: CASSFPRGESGANVLTF. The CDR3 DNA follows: TGTGCCAGCAGTTTCCCCCGGGGAGAGTCTGGGGCCAACGTCCTGACTTTC.